Described below is a single TCR beta chain sequence and its context. The entry originates in a study of blood T cell repertoires in COVID-19. As for the study in general: Sample material is recorded as cDNA or gDNA derived from T cells, B-cell-depleted T cells, or PBMCs.

Profiling relied on immunoSEQ multiplex PCR, and the TCRdb table lists in-frame clones only, not all of them. The data show 150,000 to 200,000 clones, about 86% seen once. Per germline, CDR1 SGHRS and CDR2 YFSETQ. This CDR3 is built from 16 residues. The junction had 3 bases not matched to a gene; V was cut back by 0 bases and J by 2 bases. The sequenced material came from peripheral blood. This chain uses TRBV5-1 with TRBJ2-2; 8 bases are a match to TRBD2. The clonotype comes from a man aged 55 to 70 with acute or convalescent COVID-19. This CDR3 reads CASSLDTSGNTGELFF. CDR3 nucleotide sequence: TGCGCCAGCAGCTTGGACACTAGCGGTAACACCGGGGAGCTGTTTTTT.